This TCR beta chain was identified during a study of human T cells and chemical hapten exposure. Findings of the study overall: The count of PT1 expanded TCRs correlated positively with patch test score. Large CDR3 similarity clusters arose significantly more often from expanded TCRs than from controls.

Concerning this clonotype: Its antigen remains unidentified.

The CDR3 extends over 16 amino acids. The germline V gene encodes CDR1 SGHAT and CDR2 FQDESV (reference sequence). V shed 3 bases and J shed 5 bases, with 19 bases lying between them. The library attached unique molecular identifiers to individual cDNA molecules. TCRdb re-derived calls from the RACE reads in MiXCR, one entry per CDR3 protein. Of 340,000 or so distinct CDR3 sequences listed, approximately 6.9% are singletons. The time point was: patch test 1, 2 weeks after DPC sensitization. This sample's treatment: therapeutic diphenylcyclopropenone sensitization with weekly scalp DPC. Total RNA came from unfractionated whole blood.

The V call is TRBV11-1, the J call TRBJ1-1; the D gene is possibly TRBD1 (6 bases). This TCR came from a woman younger than 30 with alopecia areata. Some clones in this sample may be carry-over from other donors' samples. Sequences were derived from whole blood, sampled in connection with sensitization to the hapten diphenylcyclopropenone (DPC). The CDR3 bases are TGTGCCAGCAGCTTCAAAGGGGACAAGGGGGAAACTGAAGCTTTCTTT. Protein product: CASSFKGDKGETEAFF.